Sequencing of this T cell receptor beta chain was carried out in a study of cytomegalovirus exposure and HLA in healthy donors. For the study at large: From donors who were HLA-typed, an early data release held approximately 80 million unique TCRs.

The count of this clone is one. Germline CDR1 and CDR2: SGHDT and YYEEEE. This CDR3 region has 14 residues. V was shortened by 0 bases and J by 3 bases, with 9 bases between the two germline ends. PCR was performed using 60 Vbeta and 13 Jbeta primers. TCRdb keeps only in-frame clones here, not all; method: immunoSEQ multiplex PCR. The repertoire has 100,000 to 150,000 clones, less than 85% of them found once; the top ten carry more than 1.5%. V usage is TRBV5-6 and J usage is TRBJ1-1; D is uncertain. This sequence was found in a man between 40 and 49 years old in good health and CMV-seronegative. Material: PBMCs. Here the CDR3 DNA reads TGTGCCAGCAGCTTGGTCTGGCAGGACACTGAAGCTTTCTTT. It is translated as CASSLVWQDTEAFF.